This T cell receptor beta chain was captured in a study (dated by TCRdb to between 2016 and 2019). Background for the entire study: The study used sequence and structural analyses to characterize human CD8+ TCR repertoires recognizing immunodominant viral antigens.

The data were produced on an Illumina HiSeq 2500. Clones were called with MiXCR by TCRdb after fastp trimmed the public reads at Q25, and only in-frame beta chains were retained. Rows with one shared CDR3 protein collapse into an entry with the most common genes and DNA. Within this sample are a few hundred distinct CDR3 sequences, with more than 15% of them counted one time only. The ten most abundant clones make up 35% to 45% of the sample. The germline V gene yields MRHNA for CDR1 and SNTAGT for CDR2. Including cysteine and phenylalanine, the CDR3 has 14 amino acids. Only CDR3 DNA remains: 42 bases, in frame from the first base. The germline V and J ends show losses of 4 bases and 1 base respectively, and no gene match explains 0 bases of the junction. This clonotype is regarded as large (0.1 to 1%). The antigen it recognizes is unknown. No much larger clone is present one base from it, and per-base qualities are unavailable.

Here is what the overall study found, with its caveats: CD8+ TCR repertoires specific to different immunodominant viral antigens were reported to be distinct from each other and highly diverse.

This TCR was recovered from a female donor. Recombination linked TRBV6-4 to TRBJ2-3; the central 9 bases match TRBD2. Source material: CD8+ T cells (not recorded whether cultured). The DNA sequence is TGTGCCAGCAGTGCTAGCGGGGGCACAGATACGCAGTATTTT. Translated, this gives CASSASGGTDTQYF.